These 16 T cell receptor beta chains were all obtained from the same sample, sequenced in a study of blood T cell repertoires in COVID-19. Sequencing used immunoSEQ multiplex PCR; TCRdb keeps in-frame clones, though not all of them. Of 210,000 or so clones listed, less than 80% are singletons. Sequenced input: peripheral blood. The receptors here all came from a man aged 45 to 65 who had recovered from COVID-19.

This chain uses TRBV5-4 with TRBJ2-3, with a weak D call TRBD2 (6 bases). Deletions cut 5 bases from V and 1 base from J, with 14 bases between. The length of the CDR3 is 15 residues. Looked up from germline, CDR1 is SGHNT and CDR2 is YYREEE (reference sequence). CDR3 nucleotide sequence: TGTGCCAGCAGTTCTTTAGCGGACCGCACAGATACGCAGTATTTT. Translation gives CASSSLADRTDTQYF.

V is TRBV20-1 and J is TRBJ2-5; unclear D gene. CDR3 length: 11 amino acids. V was pared by 8 bases and J by 0 bases, with 7 bases between. CDR1 and CDR2 from the germline V gene are DFQATT and SNEGSKA (reference sequence). CDR3 in DNA: TGCAGTCCACAACACCAAGAGACCCAGTACTTC. It encodes CSPQHQETQYF.

The rearrangement uses TRBV28 and TRBJ2-7; possibly TRBD1 for D (5 bases). The CDR3 extends over 14 amino acids. Per germline, CDR1 MDHEN and CDR2 SYDVKM. The V gene lost 5 bases and the J gene lost 6 bases, with 17 bases spanning the gap. In DNA, the CDR3 is TGTGCCAGCAGTCAGCCAGTGCAGGGTTCCGAGCAGTACTTC. Its translation is CASSQPVQGSEQYF. The variable domain in full, with the rest retrieved from reference TRBV28 and TRBJ2-7, is DVKVTQSSRYLVKRTGEKVFLECVQDMDHENMFWYRQDPGLGLRLIYFSYDVKMKEKGDIPEGYSVSREKKERFSLILESASTNQTSMYLCASSQPVQGSEQYFGPGTRLTVT.

CDR3 bases: TGTGCCAGCAGCCTGACTAGCGGGGATGCCTACGAGCAGTACTTC. Amino acids: CASSLTSGDAYEQYF. The genes are TRBV9 and TRBJ2-7; 11 bases are a match to TRBD2. V gave up 4 bases and J gave up 2 bases; unmatched junction bases: 5. Germline-derived CDR1 and CDR2 are SGDLS and YYNGEE. The CDR3 totals 15 residues.

The rearrangement joins TRBV27 to TRBJ2-1, with D possibly matching TRBD2 (5 bases). Trimming removed 0 bases from V and 6 bases from J, with 15 bases in between. The CDR3 loop spans 16 amino acids. From germline, CDR1 is MNHEY and CDR2 SMNVEV (reference sequence). This chain's CDR3 is CASSLSAGIGFNEQFF. The CDR3 DNA reads as TGTGCCAGCAGTTTATCGGCCGGGATAGGATTCAATGAGCAGTTCTTC.

The chain carries TRBV9 and TRBJ2-7; 14 nucleotides line up with TRBD2. There are 16 residues in the CDR3. Germline V gene data show CDR1 as SGDLS and CDR2 as YYNGEE. The V segment lost 3 bases and the J segment 6 bases; nucleotides outside the gene matches: 8. The CDR3 protein is CASSASPGLAGVEQYF. CDR3 bases: TGTGCCAGCAGCGCTTCGCCGGGACTAGCGGGAGTCGAGCAGTACTTC.

This clone has ten or more counts. The rearrangement joins TRBV5-1 to TRBJ2-5; TRBD1 matches at 9 bases. Germline CDR1 and CDR2: SGHRS and YFSETQ. The CDR3 is 16 residues long. With 1 base clipped from V and 6 bases from J, the junction kept 10 bases outside the gene matches. CDR3 protein: CASSLTPGTGIKTQYF. In DNA, the CDR3 is TGCGCCAGCAGCTTGACCCCCGGGACAGGGATAAAGACCCAGTACTTC.

This sequence joins TRBV28 and TRBJ2-1; 7 bases map to TRBD2. The V segment lost 7 bases and the J segment 0 bases; nucleotides outside the gene matches: 6. Germline-derived CDR1 and CDR2 are MDHEN and SYDVKM. The CDR3 is 15 residues long. The CDR3 nucleotides read TGTGCCAGCATTAGGGAGGGAACCTCCTACAATGAGCAGTTCTTC. It codes for CASIREGTSYNEQFF.

This clone was seen repeatedly, ten times or more. The rearrangement links TRBV7-9 to TRBJ2-1, with D perhaps matching TRBD2 (6 bases). The CDR3 has 17 amino acids. Deletions cut 2 bases from V and 8 bases from J, with 22 bases between. Looked up from germline, CDR1 is SEHNR and CDR2 is FQNEAQ (reference sequence). CDR3 sequence: CASSLWSARAGIDEQFF. The CDR3 nucleotides read TGTGCCAGCAGCTTATGGTCTGCCAGGGCGGGGATCGATGAGCAGTTCTTC.

The V gene is TRBV28, the J gene TRBJ2-1, with 12 bases lining up with TRBD2. The CDR3 covers 16 residues. Germline CDR1 and CDR2: MDHEN and SYDVKM. CDR3 DNA: TGTGCGGGGACTAGCGGGTCCGTTTTCTCCTACAATGAGCAGTTCTTC. This codes for CAGTSGSVFSYNEQFF.

The chain is built from TRBV20-1 and TRBJ1-2; D unresolved. Germline CDR1 reads DFQATT; CDR2 reads SNEGSKA (reference sequence). The CDR3 length is 12 residues. V was clipped by 3 bases and J by 8 bases, with 13 bases between them. The CDR3 DNA sequence: TGCAGTGCTAGTGATGAGGTGGAGGGCTACACCTTC. Translating it yields CSASDEVEGYTF.

The J gene is TRBJ1-1, the V gene TRBV18; D possibly corresponds to TRBD1 (6 bases). The germline CDR1 and CDR2 sequences are KGHSH and LQKENI. V dropped 4 bases and J dropped 9 bases, with 24 bases sitting between them. The CDR3 totals 16 residues. The CDR3 coding sequence is TGTGCCAGCTCACAGTCTCCCCCGGGACAATCGACTCAAGCTTTCTTT. This translates into CASSQSPPGQSTQAFF.

The chain has TRBV6-5 and TRBJ2-2; 11 bases are shared with TRBD2. The length of the CDR3 is 15 residues. After removal of 6 bases from V and 2 bases from J, the junction contained 2 bases not matched to a gene. Germline V gives CDR1 MNHEY, CDR2 SVGAGI. CDR3 protein: CASRGTSGNTGELFF. The CDR3 DNA sequence: TGTGCCAGCAGGGGGACTAGCGGAAACACCGGGGAGCTGTTTTTT.

This clone occurred once. The chain recombines TRBV5-5 with TRBJ2-1; possible D gene TRBD2, 6 bases. Germline CDR1 and CDR2: SGHKS and YYEKEE (reference sequence). Trimming shortened V by 1 base and J by 2 bases, and 10 bases separated the two germline ends. CDR3 length: 15 residues. The CDR3 DNA follows: TGTGCCAGCAGCTTGCTAGTAGCGGCCTACAATGAGCAGTTCTTC. Protein sequence: CASSLLVAAYNEQFF.

This clone turned up a few times. The chain recombines TRBV11-2 with TRBJ2-7, with D unresolved. Germline V CDR1 and CDR2: SGHAT, FQNNGV. V lost 5 bases to trimming and J lost 9 bases, with 14 bases between them. The CDR3 sequence is 12 residues long. The CDR3 here is CASSLALDLQYF. CDR3 sequence (DNA): TGTGCCAGCAGCCTTGCCCTAGACTTGCAGTACTTC.

The chain links TRBV6-5 to TRBJ2-7; no firm D call. The V and J ends lost 2 bases and 1 base respectively, with 9 bases between them. CDR1 is MNHEY and CDR2 is SVGAGI in the germline V gene. CDR3 length: 14 residues. The CDR3: CASSYAVGSYEQYF. CDR3 nucleotides: TGTGCCAGCAGTTACGCGGTCGGATCCTACGAGCAGTACTTC.